This T cell receptor beta chain was obtained from a study of PD-1 blockade in classical Hodgkin lymphoma. Study-wide context: On a schedule of every 2 weeks, patients received nivolumab 3 mg/kg intravenously. Overall study results and limits: Compared with baseline, CD4+ but not CD8+ TCR diversity had risen significantly by C4D1. It was reported that newly diagnosed patients had less baseline TCR diversity than healthy donors. Before treatment, complete responders showed about the same diversity as newly diagnosed patients.

Remarks on this clone: Its specificity is unknown.

No patient escaped relapse after autologous stem cell transplantation, and brentuximab vedotin exposure varied. With 5 bases removed from V and 5 bases from J, the gap between germline ends came to 12 bases. The CDR3 contains 13 residues. Germline CDR1 is SGHVS and CDR2 is FQNEAQ. Sequencing used immunoSEQ multiplex PCR; TCRdb keeps in-frame clones, though not all of them. The sample shows about 63,000 clones, more than 75% of them seen only once. The sample was peripheral blood mononuclear cells (PBMCs), taken before the second cycle of nivolumab. The TCR comes from a human donor with classical Hodgkin lymphoma. The rearrangement uses TRBV7-8 and TRBJ2-5, with unresolved D. The CDR3 DNA follows: TGTGCCAGCAGCCTCCCGGGTCCCGAGACCCAGTACTTC. Protein sequence: CASSLPGPETQYF.